This T cell receptor (beta chain) was captured in a study of T cell responses to AZD1222 COVID-19 vaccine. Trimming at V came to 8 bases and at J to 5 bases, leaving 8 bases not matched to a gene. Germline CDR1 reads GTSNPN; CDR2 reads SVGIG (reference sequence). This CDR3 has 13 amino acids. The table came from immunoSEQ multiplex PCR; TCRdb's copy has only in-frame clones and leaves some out. The data contain roughly 180,000 clones, over 80% of them singletons. This sample comprised peripheral blood, obtained 28 days after the second dose of the MenACWY control vaccine. The V call is TRBV30, the J call TRBJ1-2; 10 bases match TRBD1. This sequence was found in an adult who received the MenACWY meningococcal vaccine as a control. Here the CDR3 DNA reads TGTGCCCTCGGGACAGGGGCTCGGTATGGCTACACCTTC. The encoded protein is CALGTGARYGYTF.